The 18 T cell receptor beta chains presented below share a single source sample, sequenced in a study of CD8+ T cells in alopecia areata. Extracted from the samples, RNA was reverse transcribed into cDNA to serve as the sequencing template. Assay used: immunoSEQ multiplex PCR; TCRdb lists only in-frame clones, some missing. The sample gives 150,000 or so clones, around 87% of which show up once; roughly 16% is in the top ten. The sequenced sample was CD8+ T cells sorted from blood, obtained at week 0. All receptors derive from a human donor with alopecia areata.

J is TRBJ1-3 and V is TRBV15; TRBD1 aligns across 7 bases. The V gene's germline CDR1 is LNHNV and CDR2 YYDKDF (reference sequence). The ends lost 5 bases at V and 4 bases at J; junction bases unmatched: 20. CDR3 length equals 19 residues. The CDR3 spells CATSRGDSLFPTLGNTIYF. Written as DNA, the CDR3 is TGTGCCACCAGCCGGGGGGACAGCCTTTTTCCGACCCTCGGAAACACCATATATTTT.

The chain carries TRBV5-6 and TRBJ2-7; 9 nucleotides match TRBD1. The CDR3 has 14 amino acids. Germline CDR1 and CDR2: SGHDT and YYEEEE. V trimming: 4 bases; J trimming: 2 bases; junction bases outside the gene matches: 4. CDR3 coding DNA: TGTGCCAGCAGCGCCGGGACAGGGACCTACGAGCAGTACTTC. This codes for CASSAGTGTYEQYF. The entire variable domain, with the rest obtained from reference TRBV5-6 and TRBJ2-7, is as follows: DAGVTQSPTHLIKTRGQQVTLRCSPKSGHDTVSWYQQALGQGPQFIFQYYEEEERQRGNFPDRFSGHQFPNYSSELNVNALLLGDSALYLCASSAGTGTYEQYFGPGTRLTVT.

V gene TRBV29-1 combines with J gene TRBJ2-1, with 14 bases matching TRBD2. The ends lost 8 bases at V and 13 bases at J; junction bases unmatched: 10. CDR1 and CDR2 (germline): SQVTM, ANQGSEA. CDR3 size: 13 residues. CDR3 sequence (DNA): TGCAGCCCCAGACTAGCGGGAGGGCCTCTACAGTTCTTC. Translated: CSPRLAGGPLQFF.

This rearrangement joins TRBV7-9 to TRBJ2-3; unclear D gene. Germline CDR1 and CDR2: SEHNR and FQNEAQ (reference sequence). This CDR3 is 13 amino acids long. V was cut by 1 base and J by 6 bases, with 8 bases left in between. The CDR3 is CASSLVVSDTQYF. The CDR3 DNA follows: TGTGCCAGCAGCTTAGTAGTTTCGGATACGCAGTATTTT.

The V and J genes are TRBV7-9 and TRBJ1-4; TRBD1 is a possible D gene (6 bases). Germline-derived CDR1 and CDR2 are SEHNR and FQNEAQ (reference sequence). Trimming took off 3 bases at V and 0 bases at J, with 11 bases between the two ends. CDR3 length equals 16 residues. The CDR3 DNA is TGTGCCAGCAGCTTGTACAGGGCATCAACTAATGAAAAACTGTTTTTT. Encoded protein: CASSLYRASTNEKLFF.

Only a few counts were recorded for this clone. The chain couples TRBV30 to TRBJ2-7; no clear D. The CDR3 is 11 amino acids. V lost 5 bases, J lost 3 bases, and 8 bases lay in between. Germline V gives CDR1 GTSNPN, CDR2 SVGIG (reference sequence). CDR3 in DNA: TGTGCCTGGTTGAACAGCTACGAGCAGTACTTC. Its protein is CAWLNSYEQYF.

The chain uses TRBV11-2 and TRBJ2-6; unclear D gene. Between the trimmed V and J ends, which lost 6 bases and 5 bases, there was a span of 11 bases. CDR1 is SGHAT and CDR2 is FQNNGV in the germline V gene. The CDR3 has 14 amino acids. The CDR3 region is CASRQQSRANVLTF. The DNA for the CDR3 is TGTGCCAGCAGGCAACAAAGTCGGGCCAACGTCCTGACTTTC.

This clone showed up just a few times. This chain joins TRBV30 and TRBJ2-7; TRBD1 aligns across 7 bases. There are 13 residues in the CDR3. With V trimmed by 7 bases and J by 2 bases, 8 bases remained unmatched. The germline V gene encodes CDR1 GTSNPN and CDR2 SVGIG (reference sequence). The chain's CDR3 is CAYPDRAAYEQYF. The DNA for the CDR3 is TGTGCCTACCCCGACAGGGCCGCCTACGAGCAGTACTTC. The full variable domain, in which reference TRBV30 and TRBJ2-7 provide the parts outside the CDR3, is SQTIHQWPATLVQPVGSPLSLECTVEGTSNPNLYWYRQAAGRGLQLLFYSVGIGQISSEVPQNLSASRPQDRQFILSSKKLLLSDSGFYLCAYPDRAAYEQYFGPGTRLTVT.

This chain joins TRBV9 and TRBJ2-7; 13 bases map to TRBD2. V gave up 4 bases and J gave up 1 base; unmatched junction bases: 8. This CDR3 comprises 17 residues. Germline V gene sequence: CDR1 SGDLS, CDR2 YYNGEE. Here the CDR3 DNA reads TGTGCCAGCAGCCCCGTGCCACTAGCGGGGGGGTCCTACGAGCAGTACTTC. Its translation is CASSPVPLAGGSYEQYF.

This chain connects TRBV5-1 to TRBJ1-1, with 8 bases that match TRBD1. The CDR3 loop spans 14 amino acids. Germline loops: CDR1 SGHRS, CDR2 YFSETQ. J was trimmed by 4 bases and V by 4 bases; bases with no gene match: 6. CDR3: CASSPDTGGTEAFF. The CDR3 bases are TGCGCCAGCAGCCCCGATACAGGGGGCACTGAAGCTTTCTTT.

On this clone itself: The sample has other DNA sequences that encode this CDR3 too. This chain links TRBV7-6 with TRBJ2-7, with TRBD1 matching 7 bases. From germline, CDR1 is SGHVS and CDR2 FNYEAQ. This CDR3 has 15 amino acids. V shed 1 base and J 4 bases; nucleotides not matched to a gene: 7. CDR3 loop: CASSLGGTVTYEQYF. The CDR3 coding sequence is TGTGCCAGCAGCTTAGGGGGGACAGTCACTTACGAGCAGTACTTC.

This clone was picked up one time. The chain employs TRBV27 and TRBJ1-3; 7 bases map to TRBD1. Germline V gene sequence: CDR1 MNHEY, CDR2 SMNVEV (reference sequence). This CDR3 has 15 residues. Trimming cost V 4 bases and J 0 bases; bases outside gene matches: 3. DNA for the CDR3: TGTGCCAGCAGTTCCCGACAGGGCTCTGGAAACACCATATATTTT. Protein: CASSSRQGSGNTIYF.

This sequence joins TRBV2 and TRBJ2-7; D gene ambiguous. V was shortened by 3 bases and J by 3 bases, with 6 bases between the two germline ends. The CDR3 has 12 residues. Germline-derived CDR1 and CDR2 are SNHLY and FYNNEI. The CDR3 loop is CASSEEFYEQYF. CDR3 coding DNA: TGTGCCAGCAGTGAGGAGTTCTACGAGCAGTACTTC.

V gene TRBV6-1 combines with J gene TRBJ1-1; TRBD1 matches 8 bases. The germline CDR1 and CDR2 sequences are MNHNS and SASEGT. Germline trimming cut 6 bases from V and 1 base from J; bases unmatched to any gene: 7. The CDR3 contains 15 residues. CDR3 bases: TGTGCCAGCAGCCAATATCAGGGGGCGAACACTGAAGCTTTCTTT. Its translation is CASSQYQGANTEAFF.

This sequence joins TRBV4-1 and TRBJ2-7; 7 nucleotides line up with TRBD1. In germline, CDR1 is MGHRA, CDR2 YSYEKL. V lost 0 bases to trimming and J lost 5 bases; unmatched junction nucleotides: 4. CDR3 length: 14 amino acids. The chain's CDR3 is CASSQDDRENEQYF. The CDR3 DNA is TGCGCCAGCAGCCAAGATGACAGGGAGAACGAGCAGTACTTC.

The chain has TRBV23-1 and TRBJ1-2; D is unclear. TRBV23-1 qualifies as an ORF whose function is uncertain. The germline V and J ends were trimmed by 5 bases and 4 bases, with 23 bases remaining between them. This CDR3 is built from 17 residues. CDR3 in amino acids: CASSVIVPRRKTYGYTF. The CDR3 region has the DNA TGCGCCAGCAGTGTGATTGTGCCGCGCAGAAAGACCTATGGCTACACCTTC.

DNA of the CDR3: TGTGCCAGCAAGTTATTAGCGGGGAGCACAGATACGCAGTATTTT. Protein: CASKLLAGSTDTQYF. The chain joins TRBV6-1 to TRBJ2-3; 8 nucleotides align to TRBD2. The V gene end was trimmed by 7 bases and the J gene end by 0 bases; junction bases not matched to a gene: 6. CDR1 MNHNS and CDR2 SASEGT come from the germline V gene. The CDR3 covers 15 residues.

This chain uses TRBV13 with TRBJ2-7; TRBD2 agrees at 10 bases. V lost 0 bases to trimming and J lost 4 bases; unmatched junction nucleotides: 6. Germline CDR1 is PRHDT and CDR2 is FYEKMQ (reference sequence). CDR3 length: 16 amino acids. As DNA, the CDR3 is TGTGCCAGCAGCTTAGGACTAGCGGGGACGAAGTACGAGCAGTACTTC. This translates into CASSLGLAGTKYEQYF.